These 29 T cell receptor beta chains were all obtained from the same sample, sequenced in a study of blood T cell repertoires in COVID-19. TCRdb's table, derived via immunoSEQ multiplex PCR, lists solely in-frame clones and lacks some. The sample has fewer than 500,000 clones; around 90% are singletons. The sequencing input was PBMCs or T cells enriched from blood (not recorded which). Receptor source: a woman aged 18-29 years who had recovered from COVID-19.

The V and J genes are TRBV4-1 and TRBJ1-3; the D is unclear. CDR3 length: 16 amino acids. V was shortened by 7 bases and J by 0 bases, with 16 bases between the two germline ends. CDR1 is MGHRA, CDR2 YSYEKL, per germline. DNA for the CDR3: TGCGCCAGCACCCCGGGTCCCTTCGCCTCTGGAAACACCATATATTTT. As protein: CASTPGPFASGNTIYF.

The V and J genes are TRBV5-1 and TRBJ2-3; the D gene is possibly TRBD1 (5 bases). The CDR3 is 15 amino acids. The V gene lost 0 bases and the J gene lost 0 bases, with 8 bases spanning the gap. CDR1 and CDR2 (germline): SGHRS, YFSETQ. Here the CDR3 reads CASSLVRGSTDTQYF. The CDR3 nucleotides are TGCGCCAGCAGCTTGGTAAGGGGCAGCACAGATACGCAGTATTTT.

The chain recombines TRBV2 with TRBJ1-2; 8 nucleotides agree with TRBD1. Trimming removed 9 bases from V and 5 bases from J; junction bases left unmatched: 5. The length of the CDR3 is 12 residues. The germline V gene has CDR1 SNHLY and CDR2 FYNNEI. CDR3 DNA sequence: TGTGCCAGACAGACAGGGGCTTATGGCTACACCTTC. It translates to CARQTGAYGYTF.

The V and J genes are TRBV10-1 and TRBJ1-5, with a possible D match to TRBD1 (6 bases). Germline V lookup: CDR1 WNHNN, CDR2 SYGVQD (reference sequence). V lost 0 bases to trimming and J lost 0 bases, with 21 bases between them. This CDR3 comprises 20 residues. The DNA for the CDR3 is TGCGCCAGCAGTGAGTCCATCCAGACAGGTGAGGGATATAGCAATCAGCCCCAGCATTTT. It is translated as CASSESIQTGEGYSNQPQHF.

The chain uses TRBV11-2 and TRBJ1-6; 10 bases map to TRBD1. The junction had 11 bases not matched to a gene; V was cut back by 6 bases and J by 9 bases. The CDR3 covers 16 residues. Per germline, CDR1 SGHAT and CDR2 FQNNGV. CDR3 protein: CASSLGDRGIGSPLHF. CDR3 coding DNA: TGTGCCAGCAGTTTGGGGGACAGGGGTATAGGTTCACCCCTCCACTTT.

The chain carries TRBV11-1 and TRBJ2-2, with a tentative D call TRBD2 (6 bases). The length of the CDR3 is 16 residues. Trimming cost V 5 bases and J 0 bases, with 13 bases left between them. Germline values: CDR1 SGHAT, CDR2 FQDESV (reference sequence). The CDR3 region is CASSPLRGSNTGELFF. CDR3 DNA sequence: TGTGCCAGCAGCCCTCTGCGGGGTTCGAACACCGGGGAGCTGTTTTTT.

V and J are TRBV12-3 or TRBV12-4 and TRBJ2-5; 8 bases are a match to TRBD2. The J segment lost 6 bases and the V segment lost 5 bases, leaving 2 bases of the junction unmatched. The CDR3 covers 12 residues. CDR3 residues: CASSPSGQTQYF. The CDR3 nucleotides read TGTGCCAGCAGTCCTAGCGGGCAGACCCAGTACTTC.

The chain carries TRBV7-9 and TRBJ2-1, with D uncertain. With 5 bases removed from V and 8 bases from J, the gap between germline ends came to 22 bases. The CDR3 has 16 residues. The germline CDR1 and CDR2 sequences are SEHNR and FQNEAQ (reference sequence). CDR3 coding DNA: TGTGCCAGCAGCCTTCGCGGATTTTTCGGAAGCGATGAGCAGTTCTTC. Protein sequence: CASSLRGFFGSDEQFF.

This clone was observed a handful of times. The V and J genes are TRBV6-5 and TRBJ2-5, with D hard to call. The germline V gene has CDR1 MNHEY and CDR2 SVGAGI. This CDR3 region has 11 residues. V dropped 2 bases and J dropped 4 bases, with 2 bases sitting between them. CDR3 sequence: CASSYRETQYF. In DNA form, the CDR3 reads TGTGCCAGCAGTTACCGAGAGACCCAGTACTTC.

The chain employs TRBV6-5 and TRBJ1-5; possibly TRBD1 for D (6 bases). The length of the CDR3 is 15 residues. Germline CDR1 MNHEY, CDR2 SVGAGI. Trimming pared 5 bases from V and 2 bases from J, leaving 13 bases between. CDR3 sequence: CASSPRGRGNQPQHF. CDR3 sequence (DNA): TGTGCCAGCAGTCCCAGGGGAAGAGGCAATCAGCCCCAGCATTTT.

The chain employs TRBV5-5 and TRBJ2-2, with D possibly being TRBD1 (5 bases). In germline, CDR1 is SGHKS, CDR2 YYEKEE (reference sequence). This CDR3 is built from 12 residues. The V end lost 5 bases, the J end lost 6 bases, and 8 bases lay between the germline ends. In DNA form, the CDR3 reads TGTGCCAGCAGTTCAGGGTCCGGGGAGCTGTTTTTT. Amino acids: CASSSGSGELFF.

J is TRBJ1-3 and V is TRBV7-9, with D perhaps matching TRBD1 (5 bases). Trimming took off 5 bases at V and 5 bases at J, with 13 bases between the two ends. Germline lookup yields CDR1 SEHNR and CDR2 FQNEAQ (reference sequence). The CDR3 covers 14 residues. CDR3 residues: CASSPTGDRNTIYF. The CDR3 nucleotides are TGTGCCAGCAGCCCTACGGGGGACCGAAACACCATATATTTT.

The chain recombines TRBV6-5 with TRBJ1-2; TRBD1 is a possible D gene (6 bases). Per germline, CDR1 MNHEY and CDR2 SVGAGI. The CDR3 length is 15 residues. V lost 6 bases and J 1 base, leaving 15 bases between the germline ends. The CDR3 here is CASSPPRGGNYGYTF. The CDR3 DNA reads TGTGCCAGCAGCCCCCCCAGGGGCGGTAACTATGGCTACACCTTC.

This chain uses TRBV13 with TRBJ2-7; D might be TRBD1 (6 bases). Germline CDR1 PRHDT, CDR2 FYEKMQ (reference sequence). V was pared by 2 bases and J by 5 bases, with 13 bases between. The CDR3 loop spans 14 amino acids. The CDR3 bases are TGTGCCAGCAGCTTACCGAACAGGGTCCACGAGCAGTACTTC. It codes for CASSLPNRVHEQYF.

This clone was found once. V gene TRBV10-3 combines with J gene TRBJ1-2; 7 nucleotides align to TRBD1. CDR1 is ENHRY, CDR2 SYGVKD, per germline. This CDR3 has 16 amino acids. After removal of 0 bases from V and 6 bases from J, the junction contained 10 bases not matched to a gene. The CDR3 here is CAISESKKGAEDGYTF. The CDR3 DNA is TGTGCCATCAGTGAGTCCAAAAAGGGGGCAGAAGATGGCTACACCTTC.

The chain carries TRBV20-1 and TRBJ1-1; D might be TRBD1 (5 bases). CDR1 is DFQATT and CDR2 is SNEGSKA in the germline V gene (reference sequence). Between the trimmed V and J ends, which lost 3 bases and 6 bases, there was a span of 20 bases. This CDR3 is 15 amino acids long. The CDR3 loop reads CSASMSGQGGAEAFF. In DNA form, the CDR3 reads TGCAGTGCTAGTATGTCTGGGCAGGGAGGAGCTGAAGCTTTCTTT.

The DNA of the CDR3 is TGTGCCACCAGTGACTACCGGGACACAGATACGCAGTATTTT. It encodes CATSDYRDTDTQYF. V and J are TRBV24-1 and TRBJ2-3, with D tentatively TRBD2 (5 bases). CDR3 length: 14 amino acids. The germline gives CDR1 KGHDR, CDR2 SFDVKD. V lost 4 bases, J lost 2 bases, and 9 bases lay in between.

This clone has only a few counts. The chain is built from TRBV9 and TRBJ2-3, with TRBD1 as a possible D gene (5 bases). CDR3 length: 14 residues. Germline CDR1 SGDLS, CDR2 YYNGEE. V was clipped by 7 bases and J by 3 bases, with 15 bases between them. The CDR3, as DNA: TGTGCCAGCTCGAAGGGGCAGTTAACAGATACGCAGTATTTT. This encodes CASSKGQLTDTQYF.

This clone was seen only once. V and J are TRBV3-1 (or the pseudogene TRBV3-2) and TRBJ2-3, with 10 nucleotides matching TRBD2. CDR1 is LGHDT and CDR2 is YNNKEL in the germline V gene (reference sequence). The CDR3 is made up of 15 amino acids. The V gene end was trimmed by 1 base and the J gene end by 8 bases; junction bases not matched to a gene: 6. The CDR3 coding sequence is TGTGCCAGCAGCCAAGGGACAGCGGGGGGGCGTACGCAGTATTTT. Translation gives CASSQGTAGGRTQYF.

The V and J genes are TRBV9 and TRBJ1-4; no firm D call. Trimming removed 0 bases at V and 1 base at J, with 7 bases between. In germline, CDR1 is SGDLS, CDR2 YYNGEE. The CDR3 has 15 residues. Here the CDR3 DNA reads TGTGCCAGCAGCGTAGGTGGAGGAACTAATGAAAAACTGTTTTTT. It is translated as CASSVGGGTNEKLFF. The complete variable domain, with remaining parts taken from reference TRBV9 and TRBJ1-4, reads DSGVTQTPKHLITATGQRVTLRCSPRSGDLSVYWYQQSLDQGLQFLIQYYNGEERAKGNILERFSAQQFPDLHSELNLSSLELGDSALYFCASSVGGGTNEKLFFGSGTQLSVL.

This sequence joins TRBV7-2 and TRBJ1-2; 12 bases are a match to TRBD1. The CDR3 covers 17 residues. Trimming at V came to 4 bases and at J to 8 bases, leaving 14 bases not matched to a gene. Germline CDR1 reads SGHTA; CDR2 reads FQGNSA. The CDR3 nucleotides read TGTGCCAGCAGCTCCCCTAGGGGGGGACAGGGGGCGAGGGGCTACACCTTC. Its protein is CASSSPRGGQGARGYTF.

The chain carries TRBV14 and TRBJ1-2; 8 nucleotides line up with TRBD1. CDR3 size: 15 residues. Germline V gene data show CDR1 as SGHDN and CDR2 as FVKESK. Trimming removed 1 base from V and 7 bases from J; junction bases left unmatched: 8. In DNA, the CDR3 is TGTGCCAGCAGCCAAGTACCAGGGGGCATCGTTGGCTACACCTTC. Protein product: CASSQVPGGIVGYTF.

This chain connects TRBV9 to TRBJ2-6; 8 bases agree with TRBD1. V gave up 4 bases and J gave up 4 bases; unmatched junction bases: 13. Germline lookup yields CDR1 SGDLS and CDR2 YYNGEE. The CDR3 has 18 amino acids. CDR3 protein: CASSRWTGRLGGANVLTF. The CDR3 DNA reads as TGTGCCAGCAGCAGATGGACAGGGCGCTTGGGGGGGGCCAACGTCCTGACTTTC.

This clone came up a few times. The genes are TRBV9 and TRBJ1-2; 12 nucleotides line up with TRBD1. J gave up 8 bases and V 4 bases, and 9 bases lay outside the gene matches. CDR3 length: 15 amino acids. Per the germline V gene, CDR1 is SGDLS and CDR2 is YYNGEE. CDR3 in DNA: TGTGCCAGCAGCCCCACGGGACAGGGGGCGGGCGGCTACACCTTC. Residues: CASSPTGQGAGGYTF.

V usage is TRBV6-5 and J usage is TRBJ1-2; no clear D. The V gene lost 2 bases and the J gene lost 8 bases, with 12 bases spanning the gap. Germline loops: CDR1 MNHEY, CDR2 SVGAGI. CDR3 length: 13 residues. CDR3 in amino acids: CASSYGGPGGYTF. The CDR3 DNA reads TGTGCCAGCAGTTACGGCGGACCGGGGGGCTACACCTTC.

The chain combines TRBV7-2 with TRBJ2-7; TRBD1 might be the D (5 bases). Germline values: CDR1 SGHTA, CDR2 FQGNSA. V lost 6 bases, J lost 0 bases, and 6 bases lay in between. This CDR3 contains 12 residues. CDR3 nucleotides: TGTGCCAGCAGAAGGGGCTCCTACGAGCAGTACTTC. As protein: CASRRGSYEQYF.

In its sample, this clone was seen a few times. The chain recombines TRBV19 with TRBJ1-5; perhaps TRBD1 as D (5 bases). V lost 1 base to trimming and J lost 4 bases, with 11 bases between them. In germline, CDR1 is LNHDA, CDR2 SQIVND (reference sequence). There are 15 residues in the CDR3. CDR3 loop: CASSIGPGGNQPQHF. The CDR3 DNA reads as TGTGCCAGTAGTATAGGACCTGGGGGGAATCAGCCCCAGCATTTT.

This chain uses TRBV7-2 with TRBJ2-4; D is perhaps TRBD2 (5 bases). The CDR3 loop spans 14 amino acids. Germline V gene sequence: CDR1 SGHTA, CDR2 FQGNSA. The V gene lost 1 base and the J gene lost 9 bases, with 13 bases spanning the gap. The CDR3, as DNA: TGTGCCAGCAGCTTAGGGGCAGCCGAGGGCATTCAGTACTTC. As protein: CASSLGAAEGIQYF. Filled out from reference TRBV7-2 and TRBJ2-4, the complete variable domain reads GAGVSQSPSNKVTEKGKDVELRCDPISGHTALYWYRQSLGQGLEFLIYFQGNSAPDKSGLPSDRFSAERTGGSVSTLTIQRTQQEDSAVYLCASSLGAAEGIQYFGAGTRLSVL.

The chain joins TRBV5-6 to TRBJ1-1; perhaps TRBD1 as D (5 bases). The germline V gene encodes CDR1 SGHDT and CDR2 YYEEEE. The CDR3 runs 13 residues. V was cut by 0 bases and J by 5 bases, with 8 bases left in between. The DNA for the CDR3 is TGTGCCAGCAGCTTGGAAAGGGGAACTGAAGCTTTCTTT. Translated: CASSLERGTEAFF.